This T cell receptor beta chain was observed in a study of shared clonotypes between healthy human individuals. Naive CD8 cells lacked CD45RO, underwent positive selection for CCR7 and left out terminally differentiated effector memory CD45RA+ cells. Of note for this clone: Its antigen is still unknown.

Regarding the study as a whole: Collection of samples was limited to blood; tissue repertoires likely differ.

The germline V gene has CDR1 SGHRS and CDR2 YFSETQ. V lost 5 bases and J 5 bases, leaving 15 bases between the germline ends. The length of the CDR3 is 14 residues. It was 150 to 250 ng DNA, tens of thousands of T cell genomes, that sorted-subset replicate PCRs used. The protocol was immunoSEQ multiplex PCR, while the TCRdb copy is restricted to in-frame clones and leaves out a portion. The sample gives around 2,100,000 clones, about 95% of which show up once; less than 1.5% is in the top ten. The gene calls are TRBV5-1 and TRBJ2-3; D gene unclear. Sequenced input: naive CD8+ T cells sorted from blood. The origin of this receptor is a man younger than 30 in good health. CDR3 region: CASSSQSMGDTQYF. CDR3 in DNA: TGCGCCAGCAGTTCTCAGTCTATGGGAGATACGCAGTATTTT.